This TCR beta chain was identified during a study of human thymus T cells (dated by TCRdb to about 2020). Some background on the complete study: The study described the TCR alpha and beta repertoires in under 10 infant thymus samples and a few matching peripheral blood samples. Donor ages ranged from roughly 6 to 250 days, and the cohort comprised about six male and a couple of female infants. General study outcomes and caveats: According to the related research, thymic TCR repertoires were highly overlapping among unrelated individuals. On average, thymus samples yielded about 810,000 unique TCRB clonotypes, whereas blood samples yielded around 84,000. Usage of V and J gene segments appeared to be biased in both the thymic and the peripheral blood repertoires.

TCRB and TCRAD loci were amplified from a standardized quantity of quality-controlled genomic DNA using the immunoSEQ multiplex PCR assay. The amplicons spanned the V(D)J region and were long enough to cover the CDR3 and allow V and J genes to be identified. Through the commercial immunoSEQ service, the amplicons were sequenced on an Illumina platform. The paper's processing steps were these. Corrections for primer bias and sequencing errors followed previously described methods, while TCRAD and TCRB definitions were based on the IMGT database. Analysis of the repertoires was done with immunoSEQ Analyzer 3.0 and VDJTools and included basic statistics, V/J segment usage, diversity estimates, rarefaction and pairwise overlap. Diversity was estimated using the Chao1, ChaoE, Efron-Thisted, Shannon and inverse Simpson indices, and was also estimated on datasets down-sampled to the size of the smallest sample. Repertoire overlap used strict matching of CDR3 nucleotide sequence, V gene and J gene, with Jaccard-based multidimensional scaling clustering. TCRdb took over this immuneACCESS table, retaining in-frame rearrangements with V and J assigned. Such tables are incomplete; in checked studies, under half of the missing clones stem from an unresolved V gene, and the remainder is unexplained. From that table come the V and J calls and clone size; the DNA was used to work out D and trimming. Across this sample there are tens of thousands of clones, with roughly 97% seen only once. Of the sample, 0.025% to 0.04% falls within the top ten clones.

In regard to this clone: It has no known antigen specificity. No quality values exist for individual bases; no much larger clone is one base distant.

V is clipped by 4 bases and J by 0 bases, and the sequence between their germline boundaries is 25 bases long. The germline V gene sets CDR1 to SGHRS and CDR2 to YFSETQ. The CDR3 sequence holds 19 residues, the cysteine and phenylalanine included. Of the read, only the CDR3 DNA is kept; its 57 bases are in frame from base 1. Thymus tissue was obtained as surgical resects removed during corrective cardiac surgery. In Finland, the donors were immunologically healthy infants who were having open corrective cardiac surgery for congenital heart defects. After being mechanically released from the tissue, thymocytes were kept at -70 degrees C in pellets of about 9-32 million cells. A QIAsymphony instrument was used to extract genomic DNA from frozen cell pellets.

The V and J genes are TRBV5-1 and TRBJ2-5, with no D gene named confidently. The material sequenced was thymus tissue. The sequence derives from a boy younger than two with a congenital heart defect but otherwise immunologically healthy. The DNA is TGCGCCAGCAGCCACGCACACCGGACCAACGAGGCGTACCAAGAGACCCAGTACTTC. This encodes CASSHAHRTNEAYQETQYF.